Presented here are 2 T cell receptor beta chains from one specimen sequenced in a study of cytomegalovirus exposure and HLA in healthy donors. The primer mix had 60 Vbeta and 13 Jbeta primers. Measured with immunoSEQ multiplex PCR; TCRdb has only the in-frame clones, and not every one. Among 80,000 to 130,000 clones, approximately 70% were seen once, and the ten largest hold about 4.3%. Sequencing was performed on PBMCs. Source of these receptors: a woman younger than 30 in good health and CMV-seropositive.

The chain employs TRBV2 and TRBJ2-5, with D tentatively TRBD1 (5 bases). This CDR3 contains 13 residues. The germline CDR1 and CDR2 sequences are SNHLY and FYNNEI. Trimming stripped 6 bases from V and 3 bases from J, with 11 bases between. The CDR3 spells CASSWTPEETQYF. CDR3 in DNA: TGTGCCAGCAGCTGGACACCCGAAGAGACCCAGTACTTC. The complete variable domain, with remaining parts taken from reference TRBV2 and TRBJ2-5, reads EPEVTQTPSHQVTQMGQEVILRCVPISNHLYFYWYRQILGQKVEFLVSFYNNEISEKSEIFDDQFSVERPDGSNFTLKIRSTKLEDSAMYFCASSWTPEETQYFGPGTRLLVL.

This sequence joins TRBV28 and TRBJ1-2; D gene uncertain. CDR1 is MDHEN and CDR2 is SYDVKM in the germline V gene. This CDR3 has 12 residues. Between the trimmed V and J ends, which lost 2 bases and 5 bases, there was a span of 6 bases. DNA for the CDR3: TGTGCCAGCAGTTTAAGCGGGTATGGCTACACCTTC. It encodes CASSLSGYGYTF.